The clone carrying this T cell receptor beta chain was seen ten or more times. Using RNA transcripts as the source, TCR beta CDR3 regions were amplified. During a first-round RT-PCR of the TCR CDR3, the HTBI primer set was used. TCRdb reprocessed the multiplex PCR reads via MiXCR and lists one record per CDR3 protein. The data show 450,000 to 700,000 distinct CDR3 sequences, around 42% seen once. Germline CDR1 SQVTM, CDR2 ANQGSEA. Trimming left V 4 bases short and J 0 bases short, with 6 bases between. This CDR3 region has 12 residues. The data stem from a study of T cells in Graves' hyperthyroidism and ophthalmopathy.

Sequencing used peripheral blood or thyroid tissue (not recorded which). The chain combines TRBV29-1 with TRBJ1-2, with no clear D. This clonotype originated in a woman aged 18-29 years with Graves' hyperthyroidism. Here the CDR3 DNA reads TGCAGCGTTGCGGACCCTAACTATGGCTACACCTTC. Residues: CSVADPNYGYTF.